A selection of T cell receptor beta chains follows, all from one sample in a study of T-cell reconstitution after alpha-beta-depleted transplantation in children. TCRdb used MiXCR to reprocess the PCR reads, holding one entry per CDR3 protein. This table holds 440,000 or so distinct CDR3 sequences, roughly a tenth found once. The input for sequencing was PBMCs from the stem cell graft donor, taken from the stem cell graft. These receptors were collected from a human donor who donated a stem cell graft to a child with acute myeloid leukemia. The CDR3 runs from the conserved cysteine through the conserved F or W. D genes are given only for firm matches. Expanded clones get a size class; other rows say once, few or many, or leave the size out.

CDR3 protein | CDR3 DNA | J gene | V gene | clone size | D gene
CASSLGPGGAFF | TGTGCCAGCAGCTTAGGCCCGGGTGGGGCTTTCTTT | TRBJ1-1 | TRBV7-9 | many | NA
CASSSPGGAGTEAFF | TGTGCCAGCAGCTCCCCAGGGGGGGCAGGAACTGAAGCTTTCTTT | TRBJ1-1 | TRBV5-8 | few | TRBD1
CASSFRTVWGNIQYF | TGTGCCAGCAGTTTCAGAACGGTTTGGGGAAACATTCAGTACTTC | TRBJ2-4 | TRBV12-3/TRBV12-4 | NA | NA
CASSPTYSSYNEQFF | TGTGCCAGCAGCCCTACGTATAGCTCCTACAATGAGCAGTTCTTC | TRBJ2-1 | TRBV7-9 | few | NA
CASSLRLAGVGSDTQYF | TGCGCCAGCAGCCTCAGACTAGCGGGAGTTGGGTCAGATACGCAGTATTTT | TRBJ2-3 | TRBV4-1 | NA | TRBD2
CASSTQGTTEAFF | TGTGCCAGCAGTACACAGGGTACCACTGAAGCTTTCTTT | TRBJ1-1 | TRBV6-1 | few | NA
CASSRQGLGNQPQHF | TGTGCCAGCAGCCGACAGGGTTTGGGGAATCAGCCCCAGCATTTT | TRBJ1-5 | TRBV6-1 | few | TRBD1
CASSEKGQTNTGELFF | TGCGCCAGCAGTGAGAAAGGACAGACGAACACCGGGGAGCTGTTTTTT | TRBJ2-2 | TRBV10-2 | few | NA
CSVKRQGAAERDTEAFF | TGCAGCGTTAAGAGACAGGGGGCTGCGGAGCGGGACACTGAAGCTTTCTTT | TRBJ1-1 | TRBV29-1 | NA | TRBD1
CASSVAGTDYNEQFF | TGTGCCAGCAGCGTAGCCGGGACAGATTACAATGAGCAGTTCTTC | TRBJ2-1 | TRBV9 | NA | TRBD1
CASSPPLEGRDTQYF | TGTGCCAGCTCACCACCATTGGAGGGTCGGGATACGCAGTATTTT | TRBJ2-3 | TRBV18 | NA | NA
CASSLDVGTEAFF | TGCGCCAGCAGCTTGGACGTCGGCACTGAAGCTTTCTTT | TRBJ1-1 | TRBV5-1 | many | NA
CCAKRGQGVVNEQFF | TGCTGTGCTAAAAGGGGACAGGGGGTAGTAAATGAGCAGTTCTTC | TRBJ2-1 | TRBV20-1 | NA | TRBD1
CSVAAAPYNEQFF | TGCAGCGTTGCTGCGGCCCCCTACAATGAGCAGTTCTTC | TRBJ2-1 | TRBV29-1 | few | NA
CASSQPRDREEQFF | TGCGCCAGCAGCCAACCCCGGGACAGGGAAGAGCAGTTCTTC | TRBJ2-1 | TRBV4-1 | few | TRBD1
CASSLALTDGYTF | TGTGCCAGCAGCTTAGCGCTAACGGATGGCTACACCTTC | TRBJ1-2 | TRBV7-6 | few | NA
CASSLSLGSEQYF | TGTGCCAGCAGCCTATCCCTGGGGTCCGAGCAGTACTTC | TRBJ2-7 | TRBV12-3/TRBV12-4 | few | NA
CASSYSYGGRAGELFF | TGTGCCAGCAGTTACTCATACGGGGGGCGGGCCGGGGAGCTGTTTTTT | TRBJ2-2 | TRBV6-5 | NA | NA
CASSSTGVIRELFF | TGTGCCAGCAGTTCGACAGGTGTGATAAGGGAGCTGTTTTTT | TRBJ2-2 | TRBV6-2/TRBV6-3 | NA | NA
CASSRSTANNEQFF | TGTGCCAGCAGCCGATCTACGGCTAACAATGAGCAGTTCTTC | TRBJ2-1 | TRBV3-1 | many | NA